This passage covers 9 T cell receptor beta chains from one sample sequenced in a study of blood T cell repertoires in COVID-19. Assay: immunoSEQ multiplex PCR; the TCRdb copy retains only in-frame clones and omits some. The data hold 90,000 to 120,000 clones, with 89% observed a single time. The material sequenced was peripheral blood. All receptors come from a middle-aged man with active or convalescent COVID-19.

This clone was observed a single time. The V and J genes are TRBV29-1 and TRBJ1-1, with D unclear. V lost 4 bases and J 5 bases, leaving 11 bases between the germline ends. The CDR3 has 12 residues. Germline CDR1 and CDR2: SQVTM and ANQGSEA. CDR3 in amino acids: CSVVEGWTEAFF. The DNA of the CDR3 is TGCAGCGTTGTGGAGGGCTGGACTGAAGCTTTCTTT.

The rearrangement joins TRBV24-1 to TRBJ2-7, with 7 positions matching TRBD2. This CDR3 region has 15 residues. Germline assignment: CDR1 KGHDR and CDR2 SFDVKD. The V segment lost 0 bases and the J segment 2 bases; nucleotides outside the gene matches: 3. CDR3 DNA: TGTGCCACCAGTGATTTGGGGGGGGATGCCTACGAGCAGTACTTC. Translated, it gives CATSDLGGDAYEQYF.

V and J are TRBV4-2 and TRBJ1-4; D remains ambiguous. The V end lost 5 bases, the J end lost 5 bases, and 18 bases lay between the germline ends. Germline-derived CDR1 and CDR2 are LGHNA and YNFKEQ. The CDR3 sequence is 16 residues long. CDR3 loop: CASSSGGGLGNEKLFF. The CDR3 coding sequence is TGTGCCAGCAGCTCAGGAGGAGGCCTGGGGAATGAAAAACTGTTTTTT.

This clone has only one observation. The rearrangement links TRBV6-5 to TRBJ2-1, with 7 nucleotides matching TRBD2. The CDR3 totals 14 residues. The germline gives CDR1 MNHEY, CDR2 SVGAGI. J was trimmed by 8 bases and V by 5 bases; bases with no gene match: 9. The CDR3 DNA sequence: TGTGCCAGCAGTCTATGGGAGGGCCAGGATGAGCAGTTCTTC. This gives the protein CASSLWEGQDEQFF.

V gene TRBV7-9 combines with J gene TRBJ1-3, with a weak D call TRBD1 (5 bases). V lost 0 bases and J lost 2, with 5 bases in between. The CDR3 is 14 amino acids. Germline V gene data show CDR1 as SEHNR and CDR2 as FQNEAQ (reference sequence). This CDR3 reads CASSLAGAGNTIYF. CDR3 DNA: TGTGCCAGCAGCTTAGCAGGGGCTGGAAACACCATATATTTT.

The CDR3 spells CASSLSGNTYEQFF. The CDR3 DNA is TGTGCCAGCAGTTTATCGGGCAATACATATGAGCAGTTCTTC. The chain carries TRBV27 and TRBJ2-1; D remains unclear. The CDR3 runs 14 residues. CDR1 MNHEY and CDR2 SMNVEV come from the germline V gene (reference sequence). Trimming removed 0 bases from V and 8 bases from J, with 11 bases in between.

The chain couples TRBV12-3 or TRBV12-4 to TRBJ2-1, with 7 nucleotides matching TRBD1. The CDR3 is 13 amino acids. J was trimmed by 3 bases and V by 8 bases; bases with no gene match: 4. The CDR3 nucleotides are TGTGCCAGCGGGGGACAGCTCTACAATGAGCAGTTCTTC. Encoded protein: CASGGQLYNEQFF.

This chain uses TRBV7-3 with TRBJ1-4; D is unresolved. Trimming left V 5 bases short and J 0 bases short, with 10 bases between. The CDR3 spans 15 residues. CDR1 and CDR2 from the germline V gene are SGHTA and FQGTGA. The CDR3 is CASSIYRATNEKLFF. CDR3 DNA sequence: TGTGCCAGCAGCATCTACAGAGCAACTAATGAAAAACTGTTTTTT. Full variable domain (missing parts from reference TRBV7-3 and TRBJ1-4): GAGVSQTPSNKVTEKGKYVELRCDPISGHTALYWYRQSLGQGPEFLIYFQGTGAADDSGLPNDRFFAVRPEGSVSTLKIQRTERGDSAVYLCASSIYRATNEKLFFGSGTQLSVL.

V usage is TRBV27 and J usage is TRBJ2-5; 8 nucleotides line up with TRBD1. The germline V gene has CDR1 MNHEY and CDR2 SMNVEV (reference sequence). The CDR3 totals 14 residues. J lost 7 bases, V lost 8 bases, and 12 bases had no gene match. CDR3 region: CASAGTGLFRTQYF. For the CDR3, the DNA is TGTGCCAGCGCCGGGACAGGTCTTTTCAGGACCCAGTACTTC.